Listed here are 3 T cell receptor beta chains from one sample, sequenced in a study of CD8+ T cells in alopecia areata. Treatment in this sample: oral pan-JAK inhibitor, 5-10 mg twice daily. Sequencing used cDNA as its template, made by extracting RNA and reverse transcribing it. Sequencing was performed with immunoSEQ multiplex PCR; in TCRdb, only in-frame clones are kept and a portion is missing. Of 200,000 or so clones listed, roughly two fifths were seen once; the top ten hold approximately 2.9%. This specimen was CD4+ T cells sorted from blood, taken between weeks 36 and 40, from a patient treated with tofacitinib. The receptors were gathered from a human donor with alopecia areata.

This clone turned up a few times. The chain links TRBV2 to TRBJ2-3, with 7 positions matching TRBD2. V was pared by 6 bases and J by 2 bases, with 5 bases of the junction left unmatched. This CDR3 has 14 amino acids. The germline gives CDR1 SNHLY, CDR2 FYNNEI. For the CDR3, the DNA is TGTGCCAGCAGGTGGGGGGGACCCACAGATACGCAGTATTTT. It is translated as CASRWGGPTDTQYF.

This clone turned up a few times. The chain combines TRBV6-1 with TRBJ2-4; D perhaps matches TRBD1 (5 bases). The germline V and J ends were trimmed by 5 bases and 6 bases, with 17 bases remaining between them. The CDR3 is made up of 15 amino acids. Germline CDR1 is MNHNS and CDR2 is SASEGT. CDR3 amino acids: CASSPPLGGANIQYF. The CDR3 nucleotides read TGTGCCAGCAGTCCCCCACTCGGTGGGGCAAACATTCAGTACTTC.

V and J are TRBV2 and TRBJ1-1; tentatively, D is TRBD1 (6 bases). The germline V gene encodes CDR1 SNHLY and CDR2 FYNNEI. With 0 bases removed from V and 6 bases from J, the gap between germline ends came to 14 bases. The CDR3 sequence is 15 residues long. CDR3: CASSEALRRGAEAFF. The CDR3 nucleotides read TGTGCCAGCAGTGAAGCGCTCAGGAGGGGGGCTGAAGCTTTCTTT.